This T cell receptor (beta chain) was recovered during a study of blood T cell repertoires in COVID-19. Study-wide background: Sources were T cells, B-cell-depleted T cells, or PBMCs; the material itself was cDNA or gDNA.

Authors' data handling: Cell counts per sample came from amplifying reference gene primers. TCRdb keeps only in-frame clones here, not all; method: immunoSEQ multiplex PCR. V, J and clone size reflect that table, while D and trimming were determined from the DNA. Here the sample spans about 200,000 clones, around nine tenths being singletons. Enrollment of patients from Seattle took place during active infection, with longitudinal follow-up. The sequencing input was peripheral blood. The sequence was collected from a man between 45 and 60 years old with COVID-19, enrolled during active disease.

CDR3 sequence (DNA): TGTGCCAGCTCACCATTGGCTAGGACAGCCTGGGGAGAGACCCAGTACTTC. Translating gives CASSPLARTAWGETQYF. This chain links TRBV18 with TRBJ2-5; D perhaps matches TRBD1 (6 bases). V lost 2 bases, J lost 4 bases, and 20 bases lay in between. Germline V gene lookup returns CDR1 KGHSH and CDR2 LQKENI. The CDR3 contains 17 residues.